Shown below are 15 T cell receptor beta chains from a single sample sequenced in a study of regulatory T cells in long-lasting Graves disease. According to the study, TCR beta libraries were built with iRepertoire HTBI primers and CDR3-region Arm-PCR. A single record per CDR3 protein comes from TCRdb applying MiXCR to the multiplex PCR reads. The data show roughly 500,000 distinct CDR3 sequences, 12% to 15% seen once. The time point is: newly diagnosed GD, antithyroid drugs for less than 3 months. Preparation of the TCR library used RNA extracted from PBMCs. The same data also went into a second study, on T cells in Graves' hyperthyroidism and ophthalmopathy.

The specimen comprised peripheral blood mononuclear cells (PBMCs), sampled at new diagnosis, from a patient treated with antithyroid drugs. These receptors were obtained from a woman between 50 and 59 years old with Graves disease.

As for this clonotype: Possible read error: a much larger clone is one base away. This CDR3 reads CASRRDRKGDEQSF. The CDR3 region has the DNA TGCGCCAGCAGACGGGACAGGAAAGGGGATGAGCAGTCCTTC. The chain links TRBV5-1 to TRBJ2-1; 8 bases map to TRBD1. The CDR3 length is 14 residues. CDR1 and CDR2 from the germline V gene are SGHRS and YFSETQ.

As for this clonotype: This may come from a read error, since a much larger clone is one base off. V gene TRBV29-1 combines with J gene TRBJ2-1; D is uncertain. CDR1 is SQVTM, CDR2 ANQGSEA, per germline. The CDR3 has 14 residues. CDR3 loop: CSVERRLLNNEQLF. Written as DNA, the CDR3 is TGCAGCGTTGAGCGTCGGCTTCTTAACAATGAGCAGCTCTTC.

The table lists this clonotype with many counts. The chain couples TRBV5-1 to TRBJ2-5; the D gene is possibly TRBD1 (5 bases). Germline CDR1 SGHRS, CDR2 YFSETQ. The CDR3 loop spans 17 amino acids. V gave up 0 bases and J gave up 0 bases, with 15 bases separating them. As DNA, the CDR3 is TGCGCCAGCAGCTTGGCAGACAGCTTAAGGTACCAAGAGACCCAGTACTTC. Translation: CASSLADSLRYQETQYF.

Remarks on this clonotype: A read error is possible here, since a much larger clone lies one base away. This chain links TRBV5-1 with TRBJ2-3; D is ambiguous. The CDR3 is made up of 14 amino acids. The V gene lost 6 bases and the J gene lost 0 bases, with 11 bases spanning the gap. Germline V lookup: CDR1 SGHRS, CDR2 YFSETQ. Written as DNA, the CDR3 is TGCGCCAGCATGGCTGGCGATAGCACAGATACGCAGTATTTT. Protein: CASMAGDSTDTQYF.

The table lists this clonotype with a count of one. CDR3 protein: CASSLGGPQVGNTIYF. The CDR3 nucleotides are TGTGCCAGCAGCTTAGGAGGGCCACAGGTTGGAAACACCATATATTTT. The chain recombines TRBV7-9 with TRBJ1-3, with D perhaps TRBD1 (5 bases). Germline CDR1 SEHNR, CDR2 FQNEAQ (reference sequence). V was trimmed by 1 base and J by 3 bases, leaving 13 bases between them. The CDR3 totals 16 residues.

This clonotype was observed at least ten times. V is TRBV19 and J is TRBJ2-2; possible D gene TRBD1, 6 bases. The germline V gene has CDR1 LNHDA and CDR2 SQIVND (reference sequence). The CDR3 spans 15 residues. The ends were cut back, 4 bases at V and 7 bases at J, with 16 bases in the middle. CDR3 region: CASSTTTGYNGELFF. The CDR3 DNA follows: TGTGCCAGTAGTACGACAACAGGGTACAACGGGGAGCTGTTTTTT. The variable domain in full, completed from reference TRBV19 and TRBJ2-2, reads DGGITQSPKYLFRKEGQNVTLSCEQNLNHDAMYWYRQDPGQGLRLIYYSQIVNDFQKGDIAEGYSVSREKKESFPLTVTSAQKNPTAFYLCASSTTTGYNGELFFGEGSRLTVL.

In its sample, this clonotype was seen many times. The V and J genes are TRBV30 and TRBJ1-1; a possible D gene is TRBD1 (5 bases). Germline CDR1 is GTSNPN and CDR2 is SVGIG (reference sequence). V lost 4 bases to trimming and J lost 0 bases, with 9 bases between them. This CDR3 region has 13 residues. In DNA, the CDR3 is TGTGCCTGGACGGCAGGGCTGAACACTGAAGCTTTCTTT. Translation: CAWTAGLNTEAFF.

This clonotype was seen many times. V gene TRBV28 combines with J gene TRBJ1-1, with a possible D match to TRBD1 (6 bases). CDR1 MDHEN and CDR2 SYDVKM come from the germline V gene. Trimming took 5 bases from V and 4 from J, leaving 17 bases between them. This CDR3 has 15 residues. CDR3 sequence (DNA): TGTGCCAGCAGTCTTGACCAGGGGCGGGGCACTGAAGCTTTCTTT. This encodes CASSLDQGRGTEAFF.

At least ten counts were recorded for this clonotype. V gene TRBV28 combines with J gene TRBJ2-5; the D is unclear. Trimming removed 3 bases at V and 9 bases at J, with 14 bases between. This CDR3 spans 13 amino acids. Germline CDR1 is MDHEN and CDR2 is SYDVKM. Here the CDR3 reads CASSFLTGGSQYF. DNA for the CDR3: TGTGCCAGCAGTTTTTTAACCGGTGGGTCCCAGTACTTC.

This chain links TRBV5-1 with TRBJ1-2, with 7 bases lining up with TRBD1. Trimming cost V 4 bases and J 3 bases; bases outside gene matches: 12. This CDR3 region has 16 residues. Germline V gene sequence: CDR1 SGHRS, CDR2 YFSETQ. CDR3 nucleotides: TGCGCCAGCAGCAAGAGACAGGGATTTGAAGACTATGGCTACACCTTC. This codes for CASSKRQGFEDYGYTF.

Many counts were recorded for this clonotype. The chain employs TRBV3-1 and TRBJ1-5; possible D gene TRBD1, 5 bases. Germline CDR1 is LGHDT and CDR2 is YNNKEL (reference sequence). CDR3 size: 15 residues. Trimming stripped 1 base from V and 7 bases from J, with 14 bases between. CDR3 bases: TGTGCCAGCAGCCAAGTGCAGGGTGTGGGCCAGCCCCAGCATTTT. It codes for CASSQVQGVGQPQHF.

V is TRBV6-5 and J is TRBJ2-1; 8 bases line up with TRBD2. CDR3 size: 15 residues. CDR1 is MNHEY and CDR2 is SVGAGI in the germline V gene. V was pared by 2 bases and J by 8 bases, with 8 bases of the junction left unmatched. The CDR3 bases are TGTGCCAGCAGTTACGCCACGGGGGGGGGGGATGAGCAGTTCTTC. Encoded protein: CASSYATGGGDEQFF.

The chain combines TRBV19 with TRBJ2-2; D ambiguous. The CDR3 is 15 amino acids. Trimming took off 3 bases at V and 5 bases at J, with 13 bases between the two ends. The germline V gene encodes CDR1 LNHDA and CDR2 SQIVND (reference sequence). The CDR3 region is CASSIIGGLTGELFF. The CDR3 DNA is TGTGCCAGTAGTATCATCGGTGGGTTGACCGGGGAGCTGTTTTTT.

This clonotype was observed at least ten times. The chain carries TRBV28 and TRBJ2-1; 13 bases align to TRBD2. Germline V gene data show CDR1 as MDHEN and CDR2 as SYDVKM. After removal of 7 bases from V and 8 bases from J, the junction contained 11 bases not matched to a gene. This CDR3 spans 16 amino acids. The CDR3 bases are TGTGCCAGCATTATGCCGGGACTAGCGGGAAGAGATGAGCAGTTCTTC. Translation gives CASIMPGLAGRDEQFF.

The J gene is TRBJ1-2, the V gene TRBV6-1, with D unresolved. Deletions cut 5 bases from V and 4 bases from J, with 17 bases between. Per the germline V gene, CDR1 is MNHNS and CDR2 is SASEGT. CDR3 length: 15 residues. The CDR3 DNA sequence: TGTGCCAGCAGTCCCACCCGGGGTTCGGTCTATGGCTACACCTTC. Amino acid sequence: CASSPTRGSVYGYTF.